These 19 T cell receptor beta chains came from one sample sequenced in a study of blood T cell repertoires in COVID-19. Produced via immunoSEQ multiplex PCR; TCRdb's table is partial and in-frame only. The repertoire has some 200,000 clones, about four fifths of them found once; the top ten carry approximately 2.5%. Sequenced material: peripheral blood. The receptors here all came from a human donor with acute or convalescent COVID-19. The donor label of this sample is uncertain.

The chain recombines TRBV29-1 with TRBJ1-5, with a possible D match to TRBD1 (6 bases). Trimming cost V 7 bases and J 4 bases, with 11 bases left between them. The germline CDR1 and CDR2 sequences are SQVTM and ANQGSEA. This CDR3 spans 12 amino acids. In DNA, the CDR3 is TGCAGCGGGGGCGACAGGAATCAGCCCCAGCATTTT. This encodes CSGGDRNQPQHF. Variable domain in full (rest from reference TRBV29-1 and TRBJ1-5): SAVISQKPSRDICQRGTSLTIQCQVDSQVTMMFWYRQQPGQSLTLIATANQGSEATYESGFVIDKFPISRPNLTFSTLTVSNMSPEDSSIYLCSGGDRNQPQHFGDGTRLSIL.

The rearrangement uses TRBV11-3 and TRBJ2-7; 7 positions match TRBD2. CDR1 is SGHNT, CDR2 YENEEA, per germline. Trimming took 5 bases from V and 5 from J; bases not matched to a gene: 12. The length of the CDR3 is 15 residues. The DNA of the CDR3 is TGTGCCAGCAGCCAAACCGGGACTACCATAGACGAGCAGTACTTC. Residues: CASSQTGTTIDEQYF.

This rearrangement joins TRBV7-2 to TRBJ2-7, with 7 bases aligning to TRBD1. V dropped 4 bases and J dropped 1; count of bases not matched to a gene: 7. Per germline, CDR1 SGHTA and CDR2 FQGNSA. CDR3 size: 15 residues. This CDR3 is CASSYLDRASYEQYF. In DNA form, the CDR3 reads TGTGCCAGCAGCTACCTCGACAGGGCGTCCTACGAGCAGTACTTC.

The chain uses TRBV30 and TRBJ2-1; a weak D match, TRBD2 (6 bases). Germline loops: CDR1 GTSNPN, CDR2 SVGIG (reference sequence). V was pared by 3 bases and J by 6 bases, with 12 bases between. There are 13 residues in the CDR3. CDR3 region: CAWRRDPFNEQFF. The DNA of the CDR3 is TGTGCCTGGAGGCGGGACCCTTTCAATGAGCAGTTCTTC.

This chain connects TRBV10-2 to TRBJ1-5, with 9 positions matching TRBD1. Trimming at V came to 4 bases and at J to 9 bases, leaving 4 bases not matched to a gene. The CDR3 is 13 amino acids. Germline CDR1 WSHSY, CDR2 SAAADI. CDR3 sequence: CASSGGQGRPQHF. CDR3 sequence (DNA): TGCGCCAGCAGTGGAGGACAGGGGAGGCCCCAGCATTTT.

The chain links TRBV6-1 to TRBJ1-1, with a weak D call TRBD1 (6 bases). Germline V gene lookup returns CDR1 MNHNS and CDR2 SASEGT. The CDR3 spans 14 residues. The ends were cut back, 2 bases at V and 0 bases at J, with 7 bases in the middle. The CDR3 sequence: CASSEQGLNTEAFF. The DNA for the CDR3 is TGTGCCAGCAGTGAACAGGGGTTGAACACTGAAGCTTTCTTT.

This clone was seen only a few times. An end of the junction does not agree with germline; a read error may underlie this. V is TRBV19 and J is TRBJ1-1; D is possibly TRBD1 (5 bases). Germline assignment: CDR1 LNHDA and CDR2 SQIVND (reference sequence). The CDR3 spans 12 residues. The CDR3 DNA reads TGTGCCGGAGATCCCACGGGGACTATGCGTCCCTTT. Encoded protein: CAGDPTGTMRPF.

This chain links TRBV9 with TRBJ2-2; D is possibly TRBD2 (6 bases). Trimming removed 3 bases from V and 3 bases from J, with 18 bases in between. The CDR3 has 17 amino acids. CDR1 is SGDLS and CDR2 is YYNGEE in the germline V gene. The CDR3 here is CASSAHTGAGYTGELFF. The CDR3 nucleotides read TGTGCCAGCAGCGCCCACACTGGTGCGGGGTACACCGGGGAGCTGTTTTTT.

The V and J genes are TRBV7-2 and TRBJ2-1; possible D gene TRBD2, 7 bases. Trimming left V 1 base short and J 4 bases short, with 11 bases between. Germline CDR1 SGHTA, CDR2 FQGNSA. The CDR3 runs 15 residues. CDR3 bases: TGTGCCAGCAGCTTAGATGGGGGGGCGTACAATGAGCAGTTCTTC. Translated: CASSLDGGAYNEQFF.

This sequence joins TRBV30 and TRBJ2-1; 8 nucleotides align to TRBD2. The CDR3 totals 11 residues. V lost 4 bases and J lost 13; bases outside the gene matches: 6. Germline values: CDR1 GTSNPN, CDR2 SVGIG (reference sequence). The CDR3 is CAWNRGTSQFF. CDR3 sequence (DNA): TGTGCCTGGAACCGCGGGACTAGTCAGTTCTTC.

The CDR3 DNA follows: TGTGCCAGCGGAATGAGGAGCACTAATGAAAAACTGTTTTTT. Protein product: CASGMRSTNEKLFF. The genes are TRBV28 and TRBJ1-4; no firm D call. This CDR3 has 14 amino acids. V was shortened by 8 bases and J by 2 bases, with 12 bases between the two germline ends. The germline gives CDR1 MDHEN, CDR2 SYDVKM. Variable domain in full (rest from reference TRBV28 and TRBJ1-4): DVKVTQSSRYLVKRTGEKVFLECVQDMDHENMFWYRQDPGLGLRLIYFSYDVKMKEKGDIPEGYSVSREKKERFSLILESASTNQTSMYLCASGMRSTNEKLFFGSGTQLSVL.

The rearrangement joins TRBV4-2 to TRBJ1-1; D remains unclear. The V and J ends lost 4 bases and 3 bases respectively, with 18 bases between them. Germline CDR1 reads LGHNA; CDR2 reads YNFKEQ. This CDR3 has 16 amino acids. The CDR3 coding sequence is TGTGCCAGCAGCCCAAGTGGTCGGGTAGAGTACACTGAAGCTTTCTTT. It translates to CASSPSGRVEYTEAFF.

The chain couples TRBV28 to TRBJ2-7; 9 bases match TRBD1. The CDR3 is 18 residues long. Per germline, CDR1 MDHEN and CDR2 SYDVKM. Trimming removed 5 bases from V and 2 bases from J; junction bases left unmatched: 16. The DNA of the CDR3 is TGTGCCAGCAGTCCTCTCCTTGTTTGGGACAGGGAGACCTACGAGCAGTACTTC. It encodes CASSPLLVWDRETYEQYF.

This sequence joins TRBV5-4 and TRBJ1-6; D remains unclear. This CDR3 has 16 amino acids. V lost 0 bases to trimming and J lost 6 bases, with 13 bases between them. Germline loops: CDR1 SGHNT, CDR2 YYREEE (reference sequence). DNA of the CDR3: TGTGCCAGCAGCTTGGACCCGGGTTGGAGTAATTCACCCCTCCACTTT. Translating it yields CASSLDPGWSNSPLHF.

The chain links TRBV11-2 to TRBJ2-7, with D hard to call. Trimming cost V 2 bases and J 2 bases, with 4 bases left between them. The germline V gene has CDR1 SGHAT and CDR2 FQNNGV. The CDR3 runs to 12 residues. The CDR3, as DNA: TGTGCCAGCAGCTTAAACACCTACGAGCAGTACTTC. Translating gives CASSLNTYEQYF.

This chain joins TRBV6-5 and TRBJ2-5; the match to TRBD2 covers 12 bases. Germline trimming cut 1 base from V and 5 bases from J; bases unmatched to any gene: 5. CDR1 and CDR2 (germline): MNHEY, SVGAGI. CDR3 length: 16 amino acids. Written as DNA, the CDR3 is TGTGCCAGCAGTTACTGGCTAGCGGGAGGGCCGGAGACCCAGTACTTC. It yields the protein CASSYWLAGGPETQYF.

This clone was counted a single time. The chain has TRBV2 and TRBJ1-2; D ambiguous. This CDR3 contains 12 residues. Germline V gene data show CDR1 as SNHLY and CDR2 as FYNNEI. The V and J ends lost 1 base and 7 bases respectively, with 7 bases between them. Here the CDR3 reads CASSEGEGGYTF. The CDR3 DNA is TGTGCCAGCAGTGAAGGGGAGGGTGGCTACACCTTC.

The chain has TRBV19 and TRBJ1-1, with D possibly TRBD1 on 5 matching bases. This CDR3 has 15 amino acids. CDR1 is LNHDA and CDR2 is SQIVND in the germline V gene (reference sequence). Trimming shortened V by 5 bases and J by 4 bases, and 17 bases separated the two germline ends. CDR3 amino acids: CASSLRGKLGTEAFF. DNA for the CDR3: TGTGCCAGTAGTCTTCGGGGGAAATTGGGCACTGAAGCTTTCTTT.

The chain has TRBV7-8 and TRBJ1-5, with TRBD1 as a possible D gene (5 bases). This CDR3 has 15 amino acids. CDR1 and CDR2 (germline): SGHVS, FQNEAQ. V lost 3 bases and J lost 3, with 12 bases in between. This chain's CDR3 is CASSLSSTDNQPQHF. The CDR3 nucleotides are TGTGCCAGCAGCTTGTCTTCGACAGACAATCAGCCCCAGCATTTT. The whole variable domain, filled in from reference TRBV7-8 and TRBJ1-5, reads GAGVSQSPRYKVAKRGQDVALRCDPISGHVSLFWYQQALGQGPEFLTYFQNEAQLDKSGLPSDRFFAERPEGSVSTLKIQRTQQEDSAVYLCASSLSSTDNQPQHFGDGTRLSIL.